This is a list of T cell receptor beta chains from one sample in a study of blood T cell repertoires in COVID-19. Measured with immunoSEQ multiplex PCR; TCRdb has only the in-frame clones, and not every one. The sample records 20,000 or so clones, around 89% being singletons. The specimen was peripheral blood. All receptors derive from a woman aged 55-70 years with active COVID-19. Each CDR3 is given with its conserved first and last residue. Fields, in order: clone size, D gene, V gene, J gene, CDR3 DNA, CDR3 protein. D genes are given only for firm matches. Size tells how often a clone was seen (once, few, many) or the class of an expanded clone, and some rows leave it out.

clone_size: .
d_call: .
v_call: TRBV3-1/TRBV3-2
j_call: TRBJ1-1
cdr3_nt: TGTGCCAGCAACCAAAATCAGGGATCTGAAGCTTTCTTT
cdr3_aa: CASNQNQGSEAFF

clone_size: .
d_call: .
v_call: TRBV3-1/TRBV3-2
j_call: TRBJ1-1
cdr3_nt: TGTGCCAGCAGCCAAGCCAACAGGCTGAACACTGAAGCTTTCTTT
cdr3_aa: CASSQANRLNTEAFF

clone_size: .
d_call: .
v_call: TRBV21-1
j_call: TRBJ1-5
cdr3_nt: TGTGCCAGCAACATCGACAGGGGCGTAAATCAGCCCCAGCATTTT
cdr3_aa: CASNIDRGVNQPQHF

clone_size: .
d_call: .
v_call: TRBV11-3
j_call: TRBJ2-3
cdr3_nt: TGTGCCAGCAGCCCAGGGAGGGGGACAGATACGCAGTATTTT
cdr3_aa: CASSPGRGTDTQYF

clone_size: .
d_call: TRBD1
v_call: TRBV5-1
j_call: TRBJ1-6
cdr3_nt: TGCGCCAGCAGCTTGGAAGGGACAGCCAATTCACCCCTCCACTTT
cdr3_aa: CASSLEGTANSPLHF

clone_size: .
d_call: .
v_call: TRBV7-9
j_call: TRBJ2-7
cdr3_nt: TGTGCCAGCAGCCCTACAGGGAACGAGCAGTACTTC
cdr3_aa: CASSPTGNEQYF

clone_size: .
d_call: TRBD2
v_call: TRBV6-5
j_call: TRBJ2-2
cdr3_nt: TGTGCCAGCAGTTCCCCGGGGGGAGGGCACACCGGGGAGCTGTTTTTT
cdr3_aa: CASSSPGGGHTGELFF

clone_size: .
d_call: TRBD2
v_call: TRBV5-1
j_call: TRBJ2-3
cdr3_nt: TGCGCCAGCGGACTAGCGGGGGCAGGAGCAGATACGCAGTATTTT
cdr3_aa: CASGLAGAGADTQYF

clone_size: .
d_call: TRBD1
v_call: TRBV3-1/TRBV3-2
j_call: TRBJ2-2
cdr3_nt: TGTGCCACACAGCAGGGGGCGCATACCGGGGAGCTGTTTTTT
cdr3_aa: CATQQGAHTGELFF

clone_size: few
d_call: TRBD1
v_call: TRBV5-6
j_call: TRBJ1-4
cdr3_nt: TGTGCCAGCAGCCAGACAGGGGAGGAGGAAAAACTGTTTTTT
cdr3_aa: CASSQTGEEEKLFF